This T cell receptor beta chain was recovered during a study of brain T cells in children with intractable seizures. Profiling relied on immunoSEQ multiplex PCR, and the TCRdb table lists in-frame clones only, not all of them. Here the sample spans around 340,000 clones, 85% to 95% being singletons. Time point defined: blood from clinic visit 5 months post-surgery; TSC patient then seizure free. CDR3 length equals 15 residues. V lost 3 bases to trimming and J lost 2 bases, with 8 bases between them. Germline CDR1 and CDR2: LNHDA and SQIVND (reference sequence). Specimen: peripheral blood, collected about 5 months after surgery. This TCR derives from a boy in the first two years of life with tuberous sclerosis and intractable seizures. This chain connects TRBV19 to TRBJ2-6, with D unresolved. CDR3 protein: CASSIVSTGANVLTF. CDR3 DNA: TGTGCCAGTAGTATTGTGAGTACTGGGGCCAACGTCCTGACTTTC.